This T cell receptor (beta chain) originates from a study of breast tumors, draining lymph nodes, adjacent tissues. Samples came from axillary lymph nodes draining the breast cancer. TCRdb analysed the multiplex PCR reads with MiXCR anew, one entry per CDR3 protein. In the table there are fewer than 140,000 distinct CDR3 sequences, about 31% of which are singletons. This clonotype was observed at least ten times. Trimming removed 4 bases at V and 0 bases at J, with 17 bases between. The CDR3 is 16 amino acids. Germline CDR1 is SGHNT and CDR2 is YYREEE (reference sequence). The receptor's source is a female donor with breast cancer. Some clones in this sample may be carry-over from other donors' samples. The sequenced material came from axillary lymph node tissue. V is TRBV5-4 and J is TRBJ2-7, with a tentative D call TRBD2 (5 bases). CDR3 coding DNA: TGTGCCAGCAGCCGAGGACTTGGCGTTGCCTCCTACGAGCAGTACTTC. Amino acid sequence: CASSRGLGVASYEQYF.